These T cell receptor beta chains were read from a single sample in a study of a mutant IDH1 vaccine in newly diagnosed glioma. Which antigens these TCRs recognize remains unknown. Method: immunoSEQ multiplex PCR; TCRdb's copy keeps in-frame clones and lacks some. The sample records 120,000 or so clones, 80% being singletons. Sample: PBMCs, taken from a glioma patient whose treatment included an IDH1 peptide vaccine. These receptors came from a man aged 35 to 55 with glioma. Both conserved end residues are part of each CDR3. The order of the fields is CDR3 DNA, CDR3 protein, clone size, D gene, V gene, J gene. A D gene is named only where the DNA matches it firmly. For some rows the clone size is stated as once, few or many, or as a class when expanded; others skip it.

TGTGCCTGGAGTATAGGGTGGGGCACTGAAGCTTTCTTT,CAWSIGWGTEAFF,.,.,TRBV30,TRBJ1-1
TGCGCCAGCAGCCTGACCCAGGGGATCCCTGAAGCTTTCTTT,CASSLTQGIPEAFF,.,.,TRBV5-1,TRBJ1-1
TGTGCCAGCAGTACCCAAGGGACCCCCTCCTACGAGCAGTACTTC,CASSTQGTPSYEQYF,.,.,TRBV2,TRBJ2-7
TGTGCCAGCAGCTTAGAGTCTGGGGTAGCCAAAAACATTCAGTACTTC,CASSLESGVAKNIQYF,.,.,TRBV7-9,TRBJ2-4
TGCAGCGTTGAAGACGCCGGGGGCACAGATACGCAGTATTTT,CSVEDAGGTDTQYF,.,.,TRBV29-1,TRBJ2-3
TGCACCAGCAGCCAAGAATGGCGGCAGACAGATACGCAGTATTTT,CTSSQEWRQTDTQYF,.,.,TRBV1,TRBJ2-3
TGTGCCAGACATCCTAGGGGCAGTAGTATACCAAATTCACCCCTCCACTTT,CARHPRGSSIPNSPLHF,few,.,TRBV19,TRBJ1-6
TGTGCCAGCAGTGACCGACAGGGACATGGGTCTGGCTACACCTTC,CASSDRQGHGSGYTF,.,TRBD1,TRBV6-1,TRBJ1-2
TGTGCCAGCTCCGTCGGGGATAATTCACCCCTCCACTTT,CASSVGDNSPLHF,.,.,TRBV18,TRBJ1-6
TGTGCCACCAGCCGATCCGTTAGCGGGGAGCTGTTTTTT,CATSRSVSGELFF,.,.,TRBV15,TRBJ2-2
TGTGCCTGGAGTGGGGGTCACCAAGAGACCCAGTACTTC,CAWSGGHQETQYF,.,.,TRBV30,TRBJ2-5